A selection of T cell receptor beta chains follows, all from one sample in a study of a mutant IDH1 vaccine in newly diagnosed glioma. These receptors have no known antigen. Clones were read by immunoSEQ multiplex PCR, and TCRdb kept only the in-frame ones, dropping some. The table shows approximately 50,000 clones, with about 90% occurring only once. The sample was PBMCs, taken from a glioma patient whose treatment included an IDH1 peptide vaccine. The receptors come from a man aged 40-50 years with glioma. Each CDR3 is given with its conserved first and last residue. The D gene is left open where the match is weak. Size values are once, few and many counts, or a class for expanded clones, and some rows have none.

j_gene: TRBJ2-1; abundance: -; v_gene: TRBV5-1; d_gene: TRBD2; len: 14; CDR3nt: TGCGCCAGCAGCTTAGCGGGAGTTGACAATGAGCAGTTCTTC; CDR3aa: CASSLAGVDNEQFF
j_gene: TRBJ2-3; abundance: once; v_gene: TRBV5-1; d_gene: TRBD1; len: 16; CDR3nt: TGCGCCAGCAGCTTGGCCACAGGGGCCCTCACAGATACGCAGTATTTT; CDR3aa: CASSLATGALTDTQYF
j_gene: TRBJ2-7; abundance: once; v_gene: TRBV19; d_gene: -; len: 12; CDR3nt: TGTGCCAGTAGTATAGGCTGGAACGAGCAGTACTTC; CDR3aa: CASSIGWNEQYF
j_gene: TRBJ2-4; abundance: -; v_gene: TRBV19; d_gene: TRBD2; len: 12; CDR3nt: TGTGCCAGTAGTATAGGACTAGCGGGAGTTTACTTC; CDR3aa: CASSIGLAGVYF
j_gene: TRBJ2-5; abundance: -; v_gene: TRBV7-2; d_gene: TRBD2; len: 16; CDR3nt: TGTGCCAGCAGCTTAGGGCTAGCGGGAGGGGGAGAGACCCAGTACTTC; CDR3aa: CASSLGLAGGGETQYF
j_gene: TRBJ2-1; abundance: few; v_gene: TRBV29-1; d_gene: TRBD2; len: 14; CDR3nt: TGCAGCGTTTCACCTAGCGGAGCATACAATGAGCAGTTCTTC; CDR3aa: CSVSPSGAYNEQFF
j_gene: TRBJ2-3; abundance: -; v_gene: TRBV2; d_gene: TRBD2; len: 14; CDR3nt: TGTGCCAGCGGGCGGGAGTTAAAGACAGATACGCAGTATTTT; CDR3aa: CASGRELKTDTQYF
j_gene: TRBJ1-1; abundance: -; v_gene: TRBV6-5; d_gene: TRBD1; len: 14; CDR3nt: TGTGCCAGCAGCCCCCAGGGGGGAAACACTGAAGCTTTCTTT; CDR3aa: CASSPQGGNTEAFF
j_gene: TRBJ1-3; abundance: -; v_gene: TRBV5-4; d_gene: TRBD1; len: 16; CDR3nt: TGTGCCAGCAGCCCTCCGGGACAGGTTCTTGGAAACACCATATATTTT; CDR3aa: CASSPPGQVLGNTIYF
j_gene: TRBJ2-7; abundance: few; v_gene: TRBV27; d_gene: -; len: 14; CDR3nt: TGTGCCAGCAGTTTACCAGGGGCCACCTACGAGCAGTACTTC; CDR3aa: CASSLPGATYEQYF
j_gene: TRBJ1-2; abundance: -; v_gene: TRBV6-1; d_gene: -; len: 13; CDR3nt: TGTGCCAGCAGTGAAAAAATCTACTATGGCTACACCTTC; CDR3aa: CASSEKIYYGYTF